These 29 T cell receptor beta chains originate from one sample sequenced in a study of T cell changes during pregnancy in multiple sclerosis. The table came from immunoSEQ multiplex PCR; TCRdb's copy has only in-frame clones and leaves some out. The sample holds 34,000 or so clones, 75% to 90% seen once. The specimen was CD8+ T cells from peripheral blood mononuclear cells, collected after pregnancy. The receptor source for this set is a female donor with multiple sclerosis, enrolled in a pregnancy study.

The J gene is TRBJ2-3, the V gene TRBV7-9; 10 bases line up with TRBD1. The CDR3 is made up of 15 amino acids. The V gene end was trimmed by 11 bases and the J gene end by 2 bases; junction bases not matched to a gene: 10. CDR1 and CDR2 from the germline V gene are SEHNR and FQNEAQ (reference sequence). The CDR3 spells CAQAMGTGVTDTQYF. In nucleotides, the CDR3 is TGTGCCCAAGCCATGGGGACAGGGGTCACAGATACGCAGTATTTT. Variable domain in full (rest from reference TRBV7-9 and TRBJ2-3): DTGVSQNPRHKITKRGQNVTFRCDPISEHNRLYWYRQTLGQGPEFLTYFQNEAQLEKSRLLSDRFSAERPKGSFSTLEIQRTEQGDSAMYLCAQAMGTGVTDTQYFGPGTRLTVL.

The chain combines TRBV19 with TRBJ1-5; TRBD1 matches at 10 bases. Germline assignment: CDR1 LNHDA and CDR2 SQIVND (reference sequence). The V gene end was trimmed by 4 bases and the J gene end by 0 bases; junction bases not matched to a gene: 6. The CDR3 contains 17 residues. The CDR3 region is CASSKRTGGYSNQPQHF. As DNA, the CDR3 is TGTGCCAGTAGTAAGAGGACAGGGGGGTATAGCAATCAGCCCCAGCATTTT.

The chain recombines TRBV6-5 with TRBJ1-1, with 9 bases fitting TRBD1. The germline V gene has CDR1 MNHEY and CDR2 SVGAGI. This CDR3 comprises 15 residues. Trimming at V came to 2 bases and at J to 1 base, leaving 2 bases not matched to a gene. The CDR3 DNA is TGTGCCAGCAGTTACAGGGACAGGGCGAACACTGAAGCTTTCTTT. Protein sequence: CASSYRDRANTEAFF.

The J gene is TRBJ1-1, the V gene TRBV11-2; no reliable D call. Germline CDR1 and CDR2: SGHAT and FQNNGV. The CDR3 has 13 amino acids. V was pared by 5 bases and J by 2 bases, with 9 bases between. CDR3 DNA: TGTGCCAGCAGCCCGCCAGTAAACACTGAAGCTTTCTTT. This codes for CASSPPVNTEAFF.

The genes are TRBV4-1 and TRBJ2-2; 9 nucleotides line up with TRBD1. The CDR3 totals 15 residues. CDR1 and CDR2 (germline): MGHRA, YSYEKL. Trimming cost V 4 bases and J 3 bases; bases outside gene matches: 3. Here the CDR3 DNA reads TGCGCCAGCAGCCCCCGGGACAGGGACACCGGGGAGCTGTTTTTT. It yields the protein CASSPRDRDTGELFF.

This chain uses TRBV7-2 with TRBJ2-2; possible D gene TRBD2, 6 bases. This CDR3 comprises 12 residues. Germline V gene lookup returns CDR1 SGHTA and CDR2 FQGNSA. With 5 bases removed from V and 6 bases from J, the gap between germline ends came to 7 bases. CDR3 in amino acids: CASSPGAGELFF. In nucleotides, the CDR3 is TGTGCCAGCAGCCCGGGGGCCGGGGAGCTGTTTTTT.

For this clone: A junction boundary mismatches the germline segment, possibly from a read error. The V call is TRBV11-2, the J call TRBJ2-7, with 7 bases fitting TRBD1. Germline V lookup: CDR1 SGHAT, CDR2 FQNNGV. There are 12 residues in the CDR3. CDR3 in amino acids: CASSLEPGQNNF. The CDR3 DNA reads as TGTGCCAGCAGCTTAGAACCGGGACAGAACAACTTC.

V and J are TRBV30 and TRBJ1-2; perhaps TRBD1 as D (5 bases). Germline CDR1 is GTSNPN and CDR2 is SVGIG (reference sequence). CDR3 length: 15 residues. V was clipped by 1 base and J by 5 bases, with 17 bases between them. CDR3 amino acids: CAWSGQLGSPYGYTF. The CDR3 DNA follows: TGTGCCTGGAGTGGACAGCTCGGGTCCCCATATGGCTACACCTTC. Combining the CDR3 with reference TRBV30 and TRBJ1-2 gives the whole variable domain SQTIHQWPATLVQPVGSPLSLECTVEGTSNPNLYWYRQAAGRGLQLLFYSVGIGQISSEVPQNLSASRPQDRQFILSSKKLLLSDSGFYLCAWSGQLGSPYGYTFGSGTRLTVV.

V and J are TRBV9 and TRBJ2-1; a weak D match, TRBD2 (7 bases). The V and J ends lost 4 bases and 12 bases respectively, with 17 bases between them. Germline CDR1 reads SGDLS; CDR2 reads YYNGEE. CDR3 size: 13 residues. CDR3 DNA: TGTGCCAGCAGCCTCGAGTCGGGGGGCCGGCAGTTCTTC. This encodes CASSLESGGRQFF.

The rearrangement joins TRBV7-9 to TRBJ1-1; 7 bases line up with TRBD1. The junction had 7 bases not matched to a gene; V was cut back by 5 bases and J by 4 bases. The CDR3 runs 14 residues. CDR1 is SEHNR, CDR2 FQNEAQ, per germline (reference sequence). Here the CDR3 DNA reads TGTGCCAGCAGCCCGACAGGGTGGGGCACTGAAGCTTTCTTT. Residues: CASSPTGWGTEAFF.

This sequence joins TRBV6-5 and TRBJ2-7; TRBD1 agrees at 9 bases. The CDR3 sequence is 13 residues long. With V trimmed by 5 bases and J by 5 bases, 4 bases remained unmatched. The germline gives CDR1 MNHEY, CDR2 SVGAGI. DNA of the CDR3: TGTGCCAGCAGTCCTGGGACAGGGAACGAGCAGTACTTC. Translating gives CASSPGTGNEQYF.

The CDR3 sequence: CASFGGGTEAFF. DNA for the CDR3: TGTGCCAGCTTCGGCGGGGGCACTGAAGCTTTCTTT. The J gene is TRBJ1-1, the V gene TRBV19, with D tentatively TRBD1 (5 bases). Germline V CDR1 and CDR2: LNHDA, SQIVND (reference sequence). The CDR3 length is 12 residues. V lost 9 bases and J 4 bases, leaving 12 bases between the germline ends.

This chain's CDR3 is CASNSGFGYTF. Written as DNA, the CDR3 is TGTGCCAGCAATTCAGGGTTCGGCTACACCTTC. This chain uses TRBV6-5 with TRBJ1-2; D is possibly TRBD1 (5 bases). Trimming took off 7 bases at V and 8 bases at J, with 11 bases between the two ends. Looked up from germline, CDR1 is MNHEY and CDR2 is SVGAGI. The CDR3 is 11 amino acids.

The genes are TRBV4-3 and TRBJ2-7, with 7 bases lining up with TRBD2. The trim removed 0 bases at V and 3 bases at J, leaving 5 bases unmatched. Germline V gene sequence: CDR1 LGHNA, CDR2 YSLEER. The CDR3 loop spans 15 amino acids. The CDR3 DNA reads as TGCGCCAGCAGCCAAGAACTAGGCGGGAGCTACGAGCAGTACTTC. This sequence encodes CASSQELGGSYEQYF.

The genes are TRBV7-8 and TRBJ2-7; 9 bases map to TRBD1. Trimming at V came to 7 bases and at J to 2 bases, leaving 9 bases not matched to a gene. The CDR3 is 15 residues long. Germline CDR1 SGHVS, CDR2 FQNEAQ. The CDR3 here is CASTWDRVTTYEQYF. In DNA form, the CDR3 reads TGTGCCAGCACCTGGGACAGGGTTACTACCTACGAGCAGTACTTC.

This chain connects TRBV7-2 to TRBJ2-1; no firm D call. Germline CDR1 is SGHTA and CDR2 is FQGNSA. V dropped 6 bases and J dropped 8 bases, with 5 bases sitting between them. This CDR3 is built from 10 residues. For the CDR3, the DNA is TGTGCCAGCAGGGCAGATGAGCAGTTCTTC. It encodes CASRADEQFF.

The chain's CDR3 is CASNEGAGELFF. In DNA form, the CDR3 reads TGTGCCAGCAACGAGGGGGCGGGGGAGCTGTTTTTT. The V and J genes are TRBV9 and TRBJ2-2, with 7 bases that match TRBD1. Germline-derived CDR1 and CDR2 are SGDLS and YYNGEE. V shed 6 bases, J shed 8 bases, and the junction held 4 bases outside the gene matches. CDR3 length equals 12 residues.

This clone was picked up a small number of times. The same CDR3 arises from other DNA sequences in this sample as well. The rearrangement links TRBV5-1 to TRBJ2-1; no clear D. Per germline, CDR1 SGHRS and CDR2 YFSETQ. Trimming removed 0 bases from V and 8 bases from J, with 3 bases in between. This CDR3 is 11 amino acids long. The CDR3 region is CASSLADEQFF. DNA of the CDR3: TGCGCCAGCAGCTTGGCCGATGAGCAGTTCTTC.

The chain is built from TRBV7-2 and TRBJ1-1; 8 bases align to TRBD1. The trim removed 5 bases at V and 0 bases at J, leaving 8 bases unmatched. The CDR3 covers 16 residues. From germline, CDR1 is SGHTA and CDR2 FQGNSA. The CDR3 spells CASSLQGARMNTEAFF. In nucleotides, the CDR3 is TGTGCCAGCAGCCTGCAGGGGGCTCGAATGAACACTGAAGCTTTCTTT.

This clone has more than one count but fewer than ten. The genes are TRBV4-1 and TRBJ1-6; 7 bases align to TRBD1. The V gene end was trimmed by 1 base and the J gene end by 8 bases; junction bases not matched to a gene: 2. Germline assignment: CDR1 MGHRA and CDR2 YSYEKL. The CDR3 contains 14 residues. The CDR3 DNA follows: TGCGCCAGCAGCCAAGTTGACAGGGATTCACCCCTCCACTTT. It specifies CASSQVDRDSPLHF.

The rearrangement links TRBV7-9 to TRBJ1-2; D is perhaps TRBD1 (5 bases). V lost 4 bases and J 4 bases, leaving 13 bases between the germline ends. In germline, CDR1 is SEHNR, CDR2 FQNEAQ (reference sequence). CDR3 size: 14 residues. The CDR3 here is CASSWRAGIYGYTF. CDR3 DNA: TGTGCCAGCAGCTGGAGAGCAGGGATCTATGGCTACACCTTC.

This clone was observed once. The gene calls are TRBV7-6 and TRBJ2-5; TRBD2 matches at 12 bases. V dropped 7 bases and J dropped 1; count of bases not matched to a gene: 13. The CDR3 is 18 amino acids. From germline, CDR1 is SGHVS and CDR2 FNYEAQ. CDR3 sequence reads: CASTESPGLAGLQETQYF. The CDR3 region has the DNA TGTGCCAGCACCGAAAGTCCGGGACTAGCGGGTCTCCAAGAGACCCAGTACTTC.

This clone occurred once. The genes are TRBV9 and TRBJ2-1, with 9 bases matching TRBD2. This CDR3 spans 14 amino acids. In germline, CDR1 is SGDLS, CDR2 YYNGEE. After removal of 2 bases from V and 8 bases from J, the junction contained 5 bases not matched to a gene. The chain's CDR3 is CASSVSGLADEQFF. The CDR3 nucleotides read TGTGCCAGCAGCGTGTCGGGACTAGCCGATGAGCAGTTCTTC.

The chain carries TRBV4-2 and TRBJ2-7; 9 nucleotides line up with TRBD1. The ends lost 4 bases at V and 1 base at J; junction bases unmatched: 2. Germline V CDR1 and CDR2: LGHNA, YNFKEQ. This CDR3 contains 14 residues. The CDR3 DNA sequence: TGTGCCAGCAGCCCTGGACAGGGGTCCTACGAGCAGTACTTC. This gives the protein CASSPGQGSYEQYF.

The chain uses TRBV9 and TRBJ1-5; TRBD1 matches at 7 bases. CDR3 length equals 15 residues. After removal of 6 bases from V and 1 base from J, the junction contained 7 bases not matched to a gene. Germline V gene data show CDR1 as SGDLS and CDR2 as YYNGEE. CDR3 region: CASNEQGTSNQPQHF. CDR3 in DNA: TGTGCCAGCAACGAACAGGGGACGAGCAATCAGCCCCAGCATTTT.

This chain joins TRBV4-3 and TRBJ2-3; TRBD1 matches at 10 bases. Trimming cost V 0 bases and J 2 bases; bases outside gene matches: 5. This CDR3 is built from 17 residues. Germline values: CDR1 LGHNA, CDR2 YSLEER. The CDR3 loop is CASSQDRDRGHTDTQYF. The CDR3 region has the DNA TGCGCCAGCAGCCAAGATCGGGACAGGGGACACACAGATACGCAGTATTTT.

The table lists this clone with a count of one. The V and J genes are TRBV29-1 and TRBJ1-2; perhaps TRBD1 as D (5 bases). This CDR3 spans 13 amino acids. Trimming pared 1 base from V and 7 bases from J, leaving 13 bases between. The germline CDR1 and CDR2 sequences are SQVTM and ANQGSEA. The CDR3 here is CSVEAPYGAGYTF. Written as DNA, the CDR3 is TGCAGCGTTGAAGCCCCTTATGGGGCTGGCTACACCTTC. Complete variable domain (other parts from reference TRBV29-1 and TRBJ1-2): SAVISQKPSRDICQRGTSLTIQCQVDSQVTMMFWYRQQPGQSLTLIATANQGSEATYESGFVIDKFPISRPNLTFSTLTVSNMSPEDSSIYLCSVEAPYGAGYTFGSGTRLTVV.

The rearrangement joins TRBV9 to TRBJ1-1, with 7 bases identical to TRBD1. J lost 2 bases, V lost 2 bases, and 6 bases had no gene match. Per the germline V gene, CDR1 is SGDLS and CDR2 is YYNGEE. This CDR3 has 15 amino acids. The DNA for the CDR3 is TGTGCCAGCAGCGTTAGCCGGGACAGAAACACTGAAGCTTTCTTT. Protein product: CASSVSRDRNTEAFF.

The chain combines TRBV6-6 with TRBJ2-1, with TRBD1 identical over 9 bases. Trimming took 6 bases from V and 3 from J; bases not matched to a gene: 9. CDR3 size: 16 residues. CDR1 is MNHNY, CDR2 SVGAGI, per germline (reference sequence). CDR3 sequence reads: CASSRRTGEVYNEQFF. The CDR3 bases are TGTGCCAGCAGCCGCCGGACAGGGGAAGTCTACAATGAGCAGTTCTTC.